The clone carrying this T cell receptor beta chain was seen a handful of times. No antigen is known for it. The data were taken from a study of cytomegalovirus exposure and HLA in healthy donors. Study-wide results and limits: The investigators catalogued 150 to 200 TCR beta chains as cytomegalovirus-associated.

Per the germline V gene, CDR1 is SNHLY and CDR2 is FYNNEI. Trimming left V 6 bases short and J 3 bases short, with 14 bases between. The CDR3 consists of 15 residues. Primers for the PCR totalled 60 Vbeta and 13 Jbeta. TCRdb's copy holds only in-frame clones and misses some; the assay was immunoSEQ multiplex PCR. This sample has some 140,000 clones; 73% occur once, and the top ten carry 1.3%. Sequences were obtained from PBMCs. This TCR was recovered from a woman aged 40 to 49 in good health and CMV-seronegative. The chain joins TRBV2 to TRBJ2-2; no definite D call. The CDR3 nucleotides are TGTGCCAGCAGCTATCAAGGAGTTCACACCGGGGAGCTGTTTTTT. The encoded protein is CASSYQGVHTGELFF.